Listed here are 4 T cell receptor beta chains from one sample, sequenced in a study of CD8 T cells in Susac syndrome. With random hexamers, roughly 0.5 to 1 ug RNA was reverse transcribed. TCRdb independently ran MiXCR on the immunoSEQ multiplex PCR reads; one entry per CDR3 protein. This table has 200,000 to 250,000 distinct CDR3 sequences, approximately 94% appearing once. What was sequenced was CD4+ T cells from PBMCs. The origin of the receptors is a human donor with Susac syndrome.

The CDR3 coding sequence is TGTGCCAGCAGCGTAGGCGGGGGGGCCTACAATGAGCAGTTCTTC. Its protein is CASSVGGGAYNEQFF. This chain uses TRBV9 with TRBJ2-1, with 9 positions matching TRBD2. Germline-derived CDR1 and CDR2 are SGDLS and YYNGEE. The CDR3 totals 15 residues. Trimming at V came to 0 bases and at J to 2 bases, leaving 0 bases not matched to a gene.

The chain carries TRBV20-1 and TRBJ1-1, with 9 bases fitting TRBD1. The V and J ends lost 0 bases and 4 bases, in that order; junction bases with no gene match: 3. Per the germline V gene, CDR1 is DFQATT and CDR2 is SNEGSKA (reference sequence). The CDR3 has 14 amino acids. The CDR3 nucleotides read TGCAGTGCTAGAGAGGCGACAGGGGGCACTGAAGCTTTCTTT. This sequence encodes CSAREATGGTEAFF.

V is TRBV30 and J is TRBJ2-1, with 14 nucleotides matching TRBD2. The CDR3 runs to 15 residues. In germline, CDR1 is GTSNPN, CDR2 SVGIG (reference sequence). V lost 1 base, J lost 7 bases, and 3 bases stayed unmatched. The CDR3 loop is CAWSGLAGGLNEQFF. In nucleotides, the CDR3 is TGTGCCTGGAGTGGACTAGCGGGGGGGCTGAATGAGCAGTTCTTC.

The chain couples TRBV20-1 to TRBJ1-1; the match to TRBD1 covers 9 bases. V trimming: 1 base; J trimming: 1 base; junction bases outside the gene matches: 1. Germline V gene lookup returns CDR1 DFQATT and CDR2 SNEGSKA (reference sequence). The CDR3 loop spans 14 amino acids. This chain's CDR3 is CSARGGQGNTEAFF. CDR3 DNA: TGCAGTGCTAGAGGGGGACAGGGGAACACTGAAGCTTTCTTT.